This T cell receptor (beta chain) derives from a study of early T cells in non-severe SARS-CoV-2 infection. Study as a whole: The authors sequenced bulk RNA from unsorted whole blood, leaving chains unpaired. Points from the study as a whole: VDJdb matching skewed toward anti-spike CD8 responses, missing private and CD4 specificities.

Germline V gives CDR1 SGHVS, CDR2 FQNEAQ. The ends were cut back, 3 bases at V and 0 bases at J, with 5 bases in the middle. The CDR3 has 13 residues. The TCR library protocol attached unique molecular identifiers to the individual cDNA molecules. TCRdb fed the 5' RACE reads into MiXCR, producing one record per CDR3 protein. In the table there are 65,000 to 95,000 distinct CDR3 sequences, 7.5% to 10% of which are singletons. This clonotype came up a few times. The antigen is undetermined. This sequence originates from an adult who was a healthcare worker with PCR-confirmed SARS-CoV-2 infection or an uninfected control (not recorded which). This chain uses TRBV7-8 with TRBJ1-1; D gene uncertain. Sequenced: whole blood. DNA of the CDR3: TGTGCCAGCAGCTTTAGGGTGAACACTGAAGCTTTCTTT. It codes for CASSFRVNTEAFF.